Described below is a single T cell receptor beta chain sequence and its context. The data derive from a study of T-cell memory formation after mild COVID-19. The germline CDR1 and CDR2 sequences are ENHRY and SYGVKD. The V end was cut by 3 bases, the J end by 3 bases, with 5 bases between. The CDR3 runs 13 residues. TCRdb recomputed calls from the 5' RACE reads with MiXCR, one row per CDR3 protein. The table has under 550,000 distinct CDR3 sequences, approximately 19% seen once. The rearrangement links TRBV10-3 to TRBJ2-2; D is unclear. Sequencing was performed on PBMCs or a T cell subset sorted from them (not recorded which). The TCR comes from a young man who had mild COVID-19 (a few samples of this study predate the infection). Cell type and time point are not known. The CDR3 DNA is TGTGCCATCAGTGACGCTGACACCGGGGAGCTGTTTTTT. Protein sequence: CAISDADTGELFF.